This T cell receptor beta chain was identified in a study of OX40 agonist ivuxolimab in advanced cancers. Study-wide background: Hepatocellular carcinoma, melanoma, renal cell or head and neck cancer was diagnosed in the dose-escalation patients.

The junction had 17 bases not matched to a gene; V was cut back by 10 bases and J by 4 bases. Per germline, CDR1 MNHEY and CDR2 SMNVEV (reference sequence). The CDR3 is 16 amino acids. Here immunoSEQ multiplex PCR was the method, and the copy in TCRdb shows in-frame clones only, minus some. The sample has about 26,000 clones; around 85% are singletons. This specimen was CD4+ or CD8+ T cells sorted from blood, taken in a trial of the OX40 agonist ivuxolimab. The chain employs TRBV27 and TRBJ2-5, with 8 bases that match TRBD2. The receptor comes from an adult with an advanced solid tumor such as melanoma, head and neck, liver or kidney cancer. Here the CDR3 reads CAIAPRGGGYLETQYF. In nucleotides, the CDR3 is TGTGCCATCGCCCCCCGGGGCGGGGGGTATTTAGAGACCCAGTACTTC.